Listed below are T cell receptor beta chains from one sample, sequenced in a study of blood T cell repertoires in COVID-19. Libraries were prepared by immunoSEQ multiplex PCR; TCRdb keeps only in-frame clonotypes and omits some of them. The table has tens of thousands of clones, approximately 92% seen once. What was sequenced was peripheral blood. The receptors come from a human donor with active COVID-19. The donor label of this sample is uncertain. Both conserved end residues are part of each CDR3. D genes are given only for firm matches. Clone sizes are given selectively: once, few, many, or a class where the clone is expanded.

D gene	J gene	clone size	V gene	CDR3 DNA	CDR3 protein
NA	TRBJ2-6	NA	TRBV28	TGTGCCAGCAGCCCACTGCCGCCCTCTGGGGCCAACGTCCTGACTTTC	CASSPLPPSGANVLTF
TRBD2	TRBJ2-7	NA	TRBV11-3	TGTGCCAGCAGCTTAGATCCCAGTCTTGGAGCGGGAGAGAGGGTCGAGCAGTACTTC	CASSLDPSLGAGERVEQYF
NA	TRBJ1-2	NA	TRBV28	TGTGCCAGCAGTTCCCCTCGGCGGAACTATGGCTACACCTTC	CASSSPRRNYGYTF
TRBD2	TRBJ2-3	NA	TRBV7-3	TGTGCCAGCAGCTTAAACGCGGGAGGCGGAGCAGATACGCAGTATTTT	CASSLNAGGGADTQYF
TRBD2	TRBJ2-1	NA	TRBV6-5	TGTGCCAGCAGGCCCTTGAGCGGGGCCTACAATGAGCAGTTCTTC	CASRPLSGAYNEQFF
TRBD1	TRBJ2-7	NA	TRBV28	TGTGCCAGCATTCGGGACAGTCCCTACGAGCAGTACTTC	CASIRDSPYEQYF
NA	TRBJ2-3	once	TRBV2	TGTGCCAGCACCTCCGACTTCACAGATACGCAGTATTTT	CASTSDFTDTQYF
TRBD2	TRBJ2-5	NA	TRBV28	TGTGCCAGCAGTGCGGGAGGCCGACAAGAGACCCAGTACTTC	CASSAGGRQETQYF
NA	TRBJ1-1	NA	TRBV11-2	TGTGCCAGCAGCCCCGGGACACGATTGAACACTGAAGCTTTCTTT	CASSPGTRLNTEAFF
NA	TRBJ2-3	NA	TRBV10-1	TGCGCCAGCAGTGAAGCTTCCCTCTCGGTAGATACGCAGTATTTT	CASSEASLSVDTQYF
TRBD1	TRBJ1-5	NA	TRBV27	TGTGCCAGCGCGGACAGGGCCTATCAGCCCCAGCATTTT	CASADRAYQPQHF
TRBD2	TRBJ2-7	few	TRBV10-1	TGCGCCAGCAGTGGGGAGGGGAATTCCTACGAGCAGTACTTC	CASSGEGNSYEQYF
NA	TRBJ1-2	NA	TRBV6-2/TRBV6-3	TGTGCCAGCAGTTACGGCCAAGCTAACTATGGCTACACCTTC	CASSYGQANYGYTF
TRBD1	TRBJ2-5	NA	TRBV11-2	TGTGCCAGCAGCTTAGGCCCCCAGGGGGCTCAGGAGACCCAGTACTTC	CASSLGPQGAQETQYF